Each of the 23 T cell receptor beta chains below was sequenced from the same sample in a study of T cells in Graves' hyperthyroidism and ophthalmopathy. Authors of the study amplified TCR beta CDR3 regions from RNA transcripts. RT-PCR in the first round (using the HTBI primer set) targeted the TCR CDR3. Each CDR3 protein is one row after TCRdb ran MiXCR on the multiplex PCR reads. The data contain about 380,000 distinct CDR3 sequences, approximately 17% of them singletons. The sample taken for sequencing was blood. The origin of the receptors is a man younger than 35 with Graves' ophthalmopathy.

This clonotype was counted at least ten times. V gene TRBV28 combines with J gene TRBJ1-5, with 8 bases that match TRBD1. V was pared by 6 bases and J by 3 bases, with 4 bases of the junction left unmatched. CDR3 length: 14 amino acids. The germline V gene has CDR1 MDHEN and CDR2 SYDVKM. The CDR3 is CASSLDRDNQPQHF. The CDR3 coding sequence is TGTGCCAGCAGCCTGGACAGGGACAATCAGCCCCAGCATTTT.

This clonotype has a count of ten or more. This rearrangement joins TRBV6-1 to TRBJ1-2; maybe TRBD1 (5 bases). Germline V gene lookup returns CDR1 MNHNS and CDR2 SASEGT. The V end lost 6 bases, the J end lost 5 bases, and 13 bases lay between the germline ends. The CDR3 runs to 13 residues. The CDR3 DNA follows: TGTGCCAGCAGCGAGGGGCAAGCTTATGGCTACACCTTC. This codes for CASSEGQAYGYTF.

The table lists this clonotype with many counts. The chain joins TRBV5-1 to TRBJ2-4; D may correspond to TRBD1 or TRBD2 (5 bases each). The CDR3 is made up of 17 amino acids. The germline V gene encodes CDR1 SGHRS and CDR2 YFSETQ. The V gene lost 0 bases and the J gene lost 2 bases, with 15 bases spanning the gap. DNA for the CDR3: TGCGCCAGCAGCTTGGCCTCTCAGGGACCCCCCAAAAACATTCAGTACTTC. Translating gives CASSLASQGPPKNIQYF.

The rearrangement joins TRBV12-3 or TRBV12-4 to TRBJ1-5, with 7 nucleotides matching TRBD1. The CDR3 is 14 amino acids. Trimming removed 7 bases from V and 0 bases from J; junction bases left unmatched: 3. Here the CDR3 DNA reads TGTGCCAGCACTGAGGGGGCTAGCAATCAGCCCCAGCATTTT. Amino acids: CASTEGASNQPQHF.

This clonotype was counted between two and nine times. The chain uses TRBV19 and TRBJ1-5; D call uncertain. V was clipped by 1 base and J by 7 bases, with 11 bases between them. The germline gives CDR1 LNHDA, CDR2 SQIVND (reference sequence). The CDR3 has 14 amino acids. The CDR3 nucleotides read TGTGCCAGTAGTATAGTAAAGGGATCCCAGCCCCAGCATTTT. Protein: CASSIVKGSQPQHF.

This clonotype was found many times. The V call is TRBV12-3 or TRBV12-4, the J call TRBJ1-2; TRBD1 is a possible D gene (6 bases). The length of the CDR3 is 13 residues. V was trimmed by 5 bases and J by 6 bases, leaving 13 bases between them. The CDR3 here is CASSPRTANGYTF. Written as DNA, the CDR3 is TGTGCCAGCAGTCCGCGGACAGCTAATGGCTACACCTTC.

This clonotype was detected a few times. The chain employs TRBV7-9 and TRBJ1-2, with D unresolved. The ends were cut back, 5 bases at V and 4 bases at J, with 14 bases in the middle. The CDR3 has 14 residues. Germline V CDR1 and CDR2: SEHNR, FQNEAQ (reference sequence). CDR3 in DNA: TGTGCCAGCAGCCAAGACAAGGTCCTCTATGGCTACACCTTC. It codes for CASSQDKVLYGYTF.

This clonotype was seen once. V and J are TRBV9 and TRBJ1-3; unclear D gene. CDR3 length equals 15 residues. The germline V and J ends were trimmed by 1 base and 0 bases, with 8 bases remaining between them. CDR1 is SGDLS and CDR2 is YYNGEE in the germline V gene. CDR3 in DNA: TGTGCCAGCAGCGTATCGGTGGGCTCTGGAAACACCATATATTTT. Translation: CASSVSVGSGNTIYF.

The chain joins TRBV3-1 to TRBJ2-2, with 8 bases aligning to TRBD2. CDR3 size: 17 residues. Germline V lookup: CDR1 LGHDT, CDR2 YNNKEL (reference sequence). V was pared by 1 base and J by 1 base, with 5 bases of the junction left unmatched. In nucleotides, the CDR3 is TGTGCCAGCAGCCAAGGTTACCTAGCGGGGAACACCGGGGAGCTGTTTTTT. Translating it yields CASSQGYLAGNTGELFF.

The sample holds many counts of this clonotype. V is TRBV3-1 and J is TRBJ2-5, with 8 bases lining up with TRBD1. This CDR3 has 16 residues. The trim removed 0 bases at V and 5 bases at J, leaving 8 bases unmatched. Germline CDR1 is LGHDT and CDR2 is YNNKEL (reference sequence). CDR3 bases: TGTGCCAGCAGCCAAGAGAGGGCAGGGGGCGACGAGACCCAGTACTTC. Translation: CASSQERAGGDETQYF.

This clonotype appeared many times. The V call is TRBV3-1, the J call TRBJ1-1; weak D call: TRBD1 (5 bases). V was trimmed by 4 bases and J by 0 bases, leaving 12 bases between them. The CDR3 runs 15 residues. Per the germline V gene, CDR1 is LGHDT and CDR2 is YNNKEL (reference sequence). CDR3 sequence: CASSPGRSLNTEAFF. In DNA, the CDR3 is TGTGCCAGCAGCCCGGGACGCTCCCTGAACACTGAAGCTTTCTTT.

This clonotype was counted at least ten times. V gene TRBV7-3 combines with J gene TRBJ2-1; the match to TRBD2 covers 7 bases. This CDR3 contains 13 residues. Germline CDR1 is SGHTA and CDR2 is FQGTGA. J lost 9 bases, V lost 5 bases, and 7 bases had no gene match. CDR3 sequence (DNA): TGTGCCAGCAGCCTTAATCAGCGGGGTGAGCAGTTCTTC. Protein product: CASSLNQRGEQFF.

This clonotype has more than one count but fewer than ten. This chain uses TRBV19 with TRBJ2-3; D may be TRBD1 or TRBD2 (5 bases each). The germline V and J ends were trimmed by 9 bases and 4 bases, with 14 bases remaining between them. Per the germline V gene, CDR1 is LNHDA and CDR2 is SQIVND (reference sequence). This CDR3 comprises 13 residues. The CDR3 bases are TGTGCCAGCCAGGGCTCGAGGGCAGATACGCAGTATTTT. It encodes CASQGSRADTQYF.

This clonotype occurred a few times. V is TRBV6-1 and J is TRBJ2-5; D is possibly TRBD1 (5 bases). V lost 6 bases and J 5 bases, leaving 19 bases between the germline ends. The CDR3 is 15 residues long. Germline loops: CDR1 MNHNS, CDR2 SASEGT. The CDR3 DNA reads TGTGCCAGCAGGAAGGGGAACGGATGGGCTGAGACCCAGTACTTC. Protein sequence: CASRKGNGWAETQYF.

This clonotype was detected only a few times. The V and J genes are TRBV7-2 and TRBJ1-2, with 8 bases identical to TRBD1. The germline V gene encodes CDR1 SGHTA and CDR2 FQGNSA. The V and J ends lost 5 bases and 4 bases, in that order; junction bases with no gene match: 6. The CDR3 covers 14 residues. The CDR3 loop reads CASSRSGQGYGYTF. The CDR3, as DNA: TGTGCCAGCAGCAGATCCGGACAGGGCTATGGCTACACCTTC.

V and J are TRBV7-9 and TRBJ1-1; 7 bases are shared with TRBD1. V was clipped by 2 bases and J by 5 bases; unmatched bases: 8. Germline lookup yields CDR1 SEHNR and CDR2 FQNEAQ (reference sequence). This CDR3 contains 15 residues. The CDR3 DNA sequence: TGTGCCAGCAGCTTACAGGGGGAGGGGGTGACTGAAGCTTTCTTT. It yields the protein CASSLQGEGVTEAFF.

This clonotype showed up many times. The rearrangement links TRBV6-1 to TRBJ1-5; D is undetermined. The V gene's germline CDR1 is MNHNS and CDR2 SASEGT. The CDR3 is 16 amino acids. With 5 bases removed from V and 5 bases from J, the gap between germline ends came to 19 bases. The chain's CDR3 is CASSSTVTHGDQPQHF. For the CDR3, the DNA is TGTGCCAGCAGTTCAACCGTGACCCACGGGGATCAGCCCCAGCATTTT.

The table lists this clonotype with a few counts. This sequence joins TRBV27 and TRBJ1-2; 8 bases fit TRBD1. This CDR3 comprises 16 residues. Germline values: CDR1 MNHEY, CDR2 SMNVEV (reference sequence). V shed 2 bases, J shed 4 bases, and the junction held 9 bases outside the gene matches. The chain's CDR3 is CASSLLGQGSVYGYTF. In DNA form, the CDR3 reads TGTGCCAGCAGTTTACTCGGACAGGGATCAGTCTATGGCTACACCTTC.

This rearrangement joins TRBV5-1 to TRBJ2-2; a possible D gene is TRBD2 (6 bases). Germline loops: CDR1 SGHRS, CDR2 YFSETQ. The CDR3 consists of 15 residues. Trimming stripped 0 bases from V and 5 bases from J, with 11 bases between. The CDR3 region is CASSLDGGSTGELFF. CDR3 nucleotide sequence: TGCGCCAGCAGCTTGGACGGGGGTAGTACCGGGGAGCTGTTTTTT.

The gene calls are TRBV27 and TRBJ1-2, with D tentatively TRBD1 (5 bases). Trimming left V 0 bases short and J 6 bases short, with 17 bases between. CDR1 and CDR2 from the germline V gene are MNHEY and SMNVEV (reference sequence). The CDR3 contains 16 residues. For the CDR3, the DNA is TGTGCCAGCAGTTTATCTGGTCAGGGTGATGGCGATGGCTACACCTTC. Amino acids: CASSLSGQGDGDGYTF.

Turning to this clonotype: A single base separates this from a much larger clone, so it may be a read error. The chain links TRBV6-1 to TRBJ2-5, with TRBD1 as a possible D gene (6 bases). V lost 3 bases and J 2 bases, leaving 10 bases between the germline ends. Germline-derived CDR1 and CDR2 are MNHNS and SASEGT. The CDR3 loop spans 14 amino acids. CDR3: CASSESDSQETQYF. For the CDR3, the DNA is TGTGCCAGCAGTGAGTCGGACAGTCAAGAGACCCAGTACTTC.

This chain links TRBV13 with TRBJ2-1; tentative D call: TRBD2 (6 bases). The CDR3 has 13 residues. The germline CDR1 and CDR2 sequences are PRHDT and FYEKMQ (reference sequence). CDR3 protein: CTSSVRSGNEQFF. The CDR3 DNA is TGTACTAGCAGCGTCCGTTCGGGGAATGAGCAGTTCTTC. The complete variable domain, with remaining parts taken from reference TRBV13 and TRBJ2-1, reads AAGVIQSPRHLIKEKRETATLKCYPIPRHDTVYWYQQGPGQDPQFLISFYEKMQSDKGSIPDRFSAQQFSDYHSELNMSSLELGDSALYFCTSSVRSGNEQFFGPGTRLTVL.

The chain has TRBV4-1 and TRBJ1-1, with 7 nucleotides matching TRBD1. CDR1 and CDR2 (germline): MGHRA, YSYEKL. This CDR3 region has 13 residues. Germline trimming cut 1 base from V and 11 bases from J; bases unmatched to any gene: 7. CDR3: CASSQGTGIVAFF. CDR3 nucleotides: TGCGCCAGCAGCCAAGGGACAGGAATCGTGGCTTTCTTT.